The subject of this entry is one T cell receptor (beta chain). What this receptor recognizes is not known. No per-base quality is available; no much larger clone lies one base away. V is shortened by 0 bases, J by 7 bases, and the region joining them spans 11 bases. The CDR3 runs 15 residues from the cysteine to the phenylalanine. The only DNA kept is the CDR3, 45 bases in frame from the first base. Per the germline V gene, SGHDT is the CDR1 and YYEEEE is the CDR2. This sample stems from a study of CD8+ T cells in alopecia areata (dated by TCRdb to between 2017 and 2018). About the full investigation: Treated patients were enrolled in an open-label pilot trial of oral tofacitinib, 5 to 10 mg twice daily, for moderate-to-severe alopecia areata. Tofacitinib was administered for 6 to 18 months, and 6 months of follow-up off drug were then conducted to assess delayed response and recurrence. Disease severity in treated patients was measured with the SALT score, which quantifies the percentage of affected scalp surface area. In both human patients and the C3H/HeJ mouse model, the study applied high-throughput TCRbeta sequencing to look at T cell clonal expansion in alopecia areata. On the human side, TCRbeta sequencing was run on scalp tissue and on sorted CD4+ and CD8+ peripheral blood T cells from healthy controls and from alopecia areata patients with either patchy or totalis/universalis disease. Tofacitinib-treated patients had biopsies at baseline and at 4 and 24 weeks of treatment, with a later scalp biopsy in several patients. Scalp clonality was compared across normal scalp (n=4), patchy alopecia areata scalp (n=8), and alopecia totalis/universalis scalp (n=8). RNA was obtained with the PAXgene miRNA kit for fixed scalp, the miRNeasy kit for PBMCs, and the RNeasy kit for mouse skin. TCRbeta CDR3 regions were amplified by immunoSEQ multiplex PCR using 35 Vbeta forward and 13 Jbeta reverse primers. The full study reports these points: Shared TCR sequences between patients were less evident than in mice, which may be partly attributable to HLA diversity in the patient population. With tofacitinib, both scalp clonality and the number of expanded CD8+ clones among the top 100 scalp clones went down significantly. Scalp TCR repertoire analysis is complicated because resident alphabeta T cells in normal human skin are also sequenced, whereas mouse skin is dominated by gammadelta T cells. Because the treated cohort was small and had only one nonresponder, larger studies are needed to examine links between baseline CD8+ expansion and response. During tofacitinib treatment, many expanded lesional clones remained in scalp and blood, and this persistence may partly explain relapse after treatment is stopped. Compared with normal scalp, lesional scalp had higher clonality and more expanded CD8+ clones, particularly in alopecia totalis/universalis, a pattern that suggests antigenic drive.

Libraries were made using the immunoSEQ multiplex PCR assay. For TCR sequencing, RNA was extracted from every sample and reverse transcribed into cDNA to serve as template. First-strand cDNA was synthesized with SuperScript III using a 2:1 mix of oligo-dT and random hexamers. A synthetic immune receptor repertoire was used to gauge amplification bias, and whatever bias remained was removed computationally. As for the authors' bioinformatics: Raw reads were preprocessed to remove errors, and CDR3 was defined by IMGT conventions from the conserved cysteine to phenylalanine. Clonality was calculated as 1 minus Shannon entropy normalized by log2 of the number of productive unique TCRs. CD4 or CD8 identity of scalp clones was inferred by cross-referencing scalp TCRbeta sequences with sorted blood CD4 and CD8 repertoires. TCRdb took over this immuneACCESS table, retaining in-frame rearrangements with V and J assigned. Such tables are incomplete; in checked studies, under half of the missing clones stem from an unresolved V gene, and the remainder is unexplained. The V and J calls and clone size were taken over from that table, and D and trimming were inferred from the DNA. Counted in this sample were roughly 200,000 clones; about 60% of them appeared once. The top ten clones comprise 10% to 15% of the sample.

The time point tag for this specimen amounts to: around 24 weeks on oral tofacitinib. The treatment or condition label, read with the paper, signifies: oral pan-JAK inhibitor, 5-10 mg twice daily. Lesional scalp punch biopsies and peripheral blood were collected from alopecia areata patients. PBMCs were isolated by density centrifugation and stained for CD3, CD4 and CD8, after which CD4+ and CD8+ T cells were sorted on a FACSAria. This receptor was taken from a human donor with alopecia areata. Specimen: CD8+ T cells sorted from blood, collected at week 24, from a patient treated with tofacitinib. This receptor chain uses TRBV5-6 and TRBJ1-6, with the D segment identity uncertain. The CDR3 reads CASSLAQRPNSPLHF. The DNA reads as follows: TGTGCCAGCAGCTTGGCGCAAAGGCCGAATTCACCCCTCCACTTT.